One sample yielded the 23 T cell receptor beta chains listed below, sequenced in a study of blood T cell repertoires in COVID-19. TCRdb keeps only in-frame clones here, not all; method: immunoSEQ multiplex PCR. Of about 71,000 clones listed, more than 60% were seen once; the top ten hold 25% to 30%. Sequenced: peripheral blood. All receptors derive from an elderly woman with active or convalescent COVID-19.

The chain joins TRBV12-3 or TRBV12-4 to TRBJ1-1; the D gene is possibly TRBD1 (6 bases). Between the trimmed V and J ends, which lost 7 bases and 4 bases, there was a span of 13 bases. This CDR3 has 13 amino acids. The CDR3 DNA is TGTGCCAGCACTCAGACAGGTACCACTGAAGCTTTCTTT. It yields the protein CASTQTGTTEAFF.

This clone was seen a handful of times. The chain is built from TRBV5-1 and TRBJ1-4; D might be TRBD1 (5 bases). Germline CDR1 and CDR2: SGHRS and YFSETQ. CDR3 length: 16 residues. V lost 4 bases, J lost 0 bases, and 13 bases lay in between. The CDR3 loop reads CASSRDSVATNEKLFF. CDR3 in DNA: TGCGCCAGCAGCCGGGACTCGGTTGCAACTAATGAAAAACTGTTTTTT. The whole variable domain, filled in from reference TRBV5-1 and TRBJ1-4, reads KAGVTQTPRYLIKTRGQQVTLSCSPISGHRSVSWYQQTPGQGLQFLFEYFSETQRNKGNFPGRFSGRQFSNSRSEMNVSTLELGDSALYLCASSRDSVATNEKLFFGSGTQLSVL.

The sample holds a few counts of this clone. The CDR3 DNA sequence: TGCAGCGTTGAAGATGCGGGGGGCAGTAGCTCCTACAATGAGCAGTTCTTC. Translated, it gives CSVEDAGGSSSYNEQFF. The gene calls are TRBV29-1 and TRBJ2-1; the match to TRBD2 covers 8 bases. CDR3 length: 17 residues. Germline V lookup: CDR1 SQVTM, CDR2 ANQGSEA. Losses at the gene ends were 0 bases for V and 0 bases for J; bases not matched to a gene: 7.

The rearrangement joins TRBV9 to TRBJ2-7, with a possible D match to TRBD2 (6 bases). Germline lookup yields CDR1 SGDLS and CDR2 YYNGEE. V lost 4 bases and J 1 base, leaving 12 bases between the germline ends. This CDR3 region has 14 residues. The CDR3: CASSPGTASYEQYF. The CDR3 coding sequence is TGTGCCAGCAGCCCGGGGACTGCTTCCTACGAGCAGTACTTC.

The chain combines TRBV7-3 with TRBJ1-1, with 8 nucleotides matching TRBD1. With 6 bases clipped from V and 3 bases from J, the junction kept 6 bases outside the gene matches. The germline CDR1 and CDR2 sequences are SGHTA and FQGTGA. There are 14 residues in the CDR3. The CDR3 sequence: CASSPRGPDTEAFF. The CDR3 bases are TGTGCCAGCAGTCCCAGGGGGCCTGACACTGAAGCTTTCTTT.

The rearrangement uses TRBV9 and TRBJ2-3; 10 bases match TRBD1. After removal of 3 bases from V and 1 base from J, the junction contained 5 bases not matched to a gene. The CDR3 length is 16 residues. Germline V gene data show CDR1 as SGDLS and CDR2 as YYNGEE. CDR3 sequence: CASSAAGTGGTDTQYF. CDR3 DNA: TGTGCCAGCAGCGCTGCCGGGACAGGGGGCACAGATACGCAGTATTTT.

This chain joins TRBV19 and TRBJ1-5; TRBD1 matches at 7 bases. After removal of 8 bases from V and 4 bases from J, the junction contained 5 bases not matched to a gene. The CDR3 sequence is 13 residues long. CDR1 and CDR2 (germline): LNHDA, SQIVND (reference sequence). The CDR3 sequence is CASDRVGNQPQHF. The CDR3 DNA reads as TGTGCCAGTGACAGGGTAGGTAATCAGCCCCAGCATTTT.

J is TRBJ2-2 and V is TRBV29-1; 10 bases agree with TRBD1. The V segment lost 0 bases and the J segment 6 bases; nucleotides outside the gene matches: 4. Germline CDR1 SQVTM, CDR2 ANQGSEA. CDR3 length: 15 residues. CDR3 DNA: TGCAGCGTTGAAGAGGGGACAGGGGAGGCCGGGGAGCTGTTTTTT. It is translated as CSVEEGTGEAGELFF.

With regard to this clone: At one end, the junction sequence differs from germline, possibly due to a read error. The chain recombines TRBV7-8 with TRBJ2-3; D is uncertain. The germline gives CDR1 SGHVS, CDR2 FQNEAQ. CDR3 length equals 14 residues. CDR3 nucleotides: TGTGCCACCAGCTTCGGTAGCCGCACAGATACGCAGTATTTT. Amino acids: CATSFGSRTDTQYF.

The rearrangement links TRBV4-3 to TRBJ2-7; 9 nucleotides agree with TRBD1. CDR1 is LGHNA, CDR2 YSLEER, per germline. The CDR3 totals 15 residues. V shed 4 bases and J 0 bases; nucleotides not matched to a gene: 4. Here the CDR3 DNA reads TGCGCCAGCAGCCCCGACAGGGGGGCCTCCTACGAGCAGTACTTC. Translated: CASSPDRGASYEQYF.

This clone was observed a handful of times. The rearrangement uses TRBV21-1 and TRBJ1-4; the DNA was not used to check the table's D call, TRBD1. TRBV21-1 is deemed a pseudogene. The CDR3 consists of 14 residues. Here the CDR3 reads CASKPGQGLEKLFF. The CDR3 DNA reads TGTGCCAGTAAACCGGGACAGGGTCTTGAAAAACTGTTTTTT.

The chain couples TRBV6-1 to TRBJ2-5; the D is unclear. Trimming shortened V by 1 base and J by 5 bases, and 8 bases separated the two germline ends. The germline gives CDR1 MNHNS, CDR2 SASEGT. CDR3 length: 13 amino acids. This CDR3 reads CASSEDREETQYF. CDR3 DNA: TGTGCCAGCAGTGAAGATCGTGAGGAGACCCAGTACTTC.

This sequence joins TRBV15 and TRBJ1-2; no clear D gene. This CDR3 comprises 14 residues. Germline V gene lookup returns CDR1 LNHNV and CDR2 YYDKDF (reference sequence). Trimming shortened V by 0 bases and J by 1 base, and 6 bases separated the two germline ends. In DNA form, the CDR3 reads TGTGCCACCAGCAGAGACAGGAATAACTATGGCTACACCTTC. It translates to CATSRDRNNYGYTF.

CDR3 nucleotide sequence: TGTGCCAGCAGCGAGCGGACAGCTTCCTACGAGCAGTACTTC. Amino acid sequence: CASSERTASYEQYF. The V and J genes are TRBV5-4 and TRBJ2-7; weak D call: TRBD1 (6 bases). The CDR3 runs to 14 residues. Trimming removed 4 bases at V and 1 base at J, with 12 bases between. The germline gives CDR1 SGHNT, CDR2 YYREEE (reference sequence).

This chain joins TRBV7-9 and TRBJ1-1; the D is unclear. Germline lookup yields CDR1 SEHNR and CDR2 FQNEAQ (reference sequence). The V and J ends lost 5 bases and 1 base respectively, with 14 bases between them. This CDR3 region has 15 residues. CDR3 DNA sequence: TGTGCCAGCAGCCTTGGAGGGCAGAGGAACACTGAAGCTTTCTTT. Encoded protein: CASSLGGQRNTEAFF.

The chain joins TRBV9 to TRBJ2-2, with TRBD2 identical over 10 bases. The germline V gene has CDR1 SGDLS and CDR2 YYNGEE. The length of the CDR3 is 16 residues. V dropped 0 bases and J dropped 4; count of bases not matched to a gene: 3. The DNA for the CDR3 is TGTGCCAGCAGCGTAGTGTCTAGCGGGGGCACCGGGGAGCTGTTTTTT. It yields the protein CASSVVSSGGTGELFF.

This chain links TRBV10-3 with TRBJ2-3; 7 nucleotides line up with TRBD1. The junction had 13 bases not matched to a gene; V was cut back by 9 bases and J by 1 base. The CDR3 has 16 residues. CDR1 and CDR2 from the germline V gene are ENHRY and SYGVKD. In DNA form, the CDR3 reads TGTGCCATGGCCCCGGGACAGACCTACCGCACAGATACGCAGTATTTT. Translation gives CAMAPGQTYRTDTQYF.

This clone was observed a single time. The chain employs TRBV7-9 and TRBJ1-1, with TRBD1 matching over 8 bases. This CDR3 contains 13 residues. V gave up 3 bases and J gave up 4 bases; unmatched junction bases: 1. Germline CDR1 reads SEHNR; CDR2 reads FQNEAQ (reference sequence). The CDR3 is CASSLTGVTEAFF. For the CDR3, the DNA is TGTGCCAGCAGCTTGACAGGGGTCACTGAAGCTTTCTTT.

This chain joins TRBV6-2 or TRBV6-3 and TRBJ2-3; D may be TRBD2 (5 bases). The CDR3 is made up of 17 amino acids. V was trimmed by 0 bases and J by 2 bases, leaving 15 bases between them. Germline assignment: CDR1 MNHEY and CDR2 SVGEGT. The CDR3: CASSYSLRSGLTDTQYF. CDR3 coding DNA: TGTGCCAGCAGTTACTCCCTTAGGAGCGGCCTCACAGATACGCAGTATTTT.

This clone was observed a handful of times. V and J are TRBV3-1 (or the pseudogene TRBV3-2) and TRBJ1-1; D unresolved. The germline gives CDR1 LGHDT, CDR2 YNNKEL (reference sequence). This CDR3 contains 13 residues. The V end lost 4 bases, the J end lost 7 bases, and 13 bases lay between the germline ends. The CDR3 DNA reads as TGTGCCAGCAGCCCCACGACTCTAGGTGAAGCTTTCTTT. Translated: CASSPTTLGEAFF.

This chain connects TRBV20-1 to TRBJ1-2, with 7 bases matching TRBD1. With 4 bases clipped from V and 8 bases from J, the junction kept 4 bases outside the gene matches. Per germline, CDR1 DFQATT and CDR2 SNEGSKA (reference sequence). This CDR3 contains 11 residues. DNA for the CDR3: TGCAGTGCTACGAGGGGGCTCGGCTACACCTTC. Protein sequence: CSATRGLGYTF.

V usage is TRBV7-8 and J usage is TRBJ1-1, with D perhaps matching TRBD1 (6 bases). In germline, CDR1 is SGHVS, CDR2 FQNEAQ. The CDR3 is made up of 16 amino acids. Trimming cost V 0 bases and J 4 bases, with 15 bases left between them. Here the CDR3 reads CASSLAGGPRGTEAFF. The CDR3, as DNA: TGTGCCAGCAGCTTAGCGGGGGGGCCCCGGGGCACTGAAGCTTTCTTT. Looking up the rest from reference TRBV7-8 and TRBJ1-1 gives the full variable domain: GAGVSQSPRYKVAKRGQDVALRCDPISGHVSLFWYQQALGQGPEFLTYFQNEAQLDKSGLPSDRFFAERPEGSVSTLKIQRTQQEDSAVYLCASSLAGGPRGTEAFFGQGTRLTVV.

This chain links TRBV24-1 with TRBJ1-5, with a tentative D call TRBD1 (6 bases). Germline V lookup: CDR1 KGHDR, CDR2 SFDVKD. Trimming stripped 2 bases from V and 4 bases from J, with 11 bases between. The CDR3 length is 15 residues. DNA of the CDR3: TGTGCCACCAGTGATTCACAGGGAGGGAATCAGCCCCAGCATTTT. Its translation is CATSDSQGGNQPQHF.